The rows below give T cell receptor beta chains drawn from one sample of a study of blood T cell repertoires in COVID-19. The data were produced by immunoSEQ multiplex PCR, yet TCRdb's version contains in-frame clones alone and is incomplete. The repertoire includes 100,000 to 150,000 clones, 70% to 90% of them detected once, and 3.8% sits in the top ten. Input material: peripheral blood. Receptor source: a woman aged 45-60 years with acute or convalescent COVID-19. CDR3s include the opening cysteine and the closing phenylalanine or tryptophan. D genes are given only for firm matches.

d_call,v_call,j_call,cdr3_aa
-,TRBV19,TRBJ2-1,CASSPGTPYGYNEQFF
-,TRBV5-1,TRBJ1-2,CASSYQGSGYGYTF
-,TRBV19,TRBJ1-2,CASSIEQGYYGYTF
TRBD1,TRBV6-1,TRBJ1-4,CASSEMTGNEKLFF
TRBD1,TRBV19,TRBJ2-7,CASSPGYRGILDEQYF
-,TRBV5-1,TRBJ1-1,CASSTSGFTEAFF
TRBD1,TRBV7-8,TRBJ2-2,CASSRDRLTGELFF
TRBD1,TRBV5-6,TRBJ1-1,CASSFPDRATPEAFF
TRBD1,TRBV19,TRBJ1-3,CASNRDRGNTIYF
-,TRBV6-1,TRBJ2-4,CASSEVTVFTGTKNIQYF
TRBD2,TRBV24-1,TRBJ2-1,CATSDPTTSGGVYEQFF
-,TRBV9,TRBJ1-6,CASSVAQGGGSPLHF
TRBD2,TRBV27,TRBJ2-5,CASSFPQTSGVQETQYF
TRBD1,TRBV6-1,TRBJ1-2,CASSEGQGNYGYTF
TRBD2,TRBV7-3,TRBJ2-5,CASSAGLAIQETQYF
TRBD2,TRBV7-8,TRBJ2-1,CASSLDVPGLANYNEQFF
TRBD1,TRBV30,TRBJ1-5,CASGRGQGSNQPQHF
-,TRBV6-1,TRBJ2-7,CASSESWPGYEQYF
TRBD2,TRBV6-5,TRBJ2-5,CASSYRGLAAETQYF
TRBD1,TRBV7-9,TRBJ1-2,CASSSGQPYGYTF
-,TRBV15,TRBJ2-1,CATSSAGSEQFF
TRBD2,TRBV20-1,TRBJ2-1,CSASSGGSYNEQFF